This is a list of T cell receptor beta chains from one sample in a study of blood T cell repertoires in COVID-19. TCRdb's table, derived via immunoSEQ multiplex PCR, lists solely in-frame clones and lacks some. The repertoire holds 70,000 or so clones, with roughly nine tenths as singletons. Source material: peripheral blood. The source of these receptors is a human donor in a cohort sampled during active COVID-19. The conserved cysteine and the conserved F or W are not part of the CDR3 here.

v_gene	len	j_gene	CDR3aa
TRBV4-1	14	TRBJ1-1	ASSQIFTGANTEAF
TRBV28	14	TRBJ1-6	ASSLWTGRKSSPLH
TRBV6-6	13	TRBJ1-4	ASSYSHPSNEKLF
TRBV6-2/TRBV6-3	12	TRBJ1-1	ASSGQGALTEAF
TRBV20-1	9	TRBJ1-4	SAWRNEKLF
TRBV27	13	TRBJ2-3	ASSLRDRSTDTQY
TRBV27	16	TRBJ2-3	ASSLLTSGSRGTDTQY
TRBV20-1	9	TRBJ2-3	SAPLTDTQY
TRBV5-1	12	TRBJ2-2	ASSLAQSYGELF
TRBV6-5	13	TRBJ2-3	ASRSPAGVLDTQY
TRBV29-1	11	TRBJ1-3	SAGTGVGNTIY
TRBV19	12	TRBJ1-5	ASSINRGRPPQH
TRBV7-9	12	TRBJ2-5	ASSLRLDKETQY
TRBV28	9	TRBJ2-3	ASRVYNTQY
TRBV30	9	TRBJ2-5	AWQRVETQY
TRBV30	13	TRBJ2-5	AWSVQLAVSETQY
TRBV11-2	14	TRBJ2-7	ASSLFSGVASYEQY
TRBV28	11	TRBJ1-2	ASSLDRQHGYT
TRBV15	13	TRBJ2-7	ATSSPPGERGEQY
TRBV4-3	15	TRBJ1-5	ASSHLRGHKGNQPQH
TRBV6-5	14	TRBJ1-5	ASSYSLSSPNQPQH
TRBV27	14	TRBJ1-1	ASSFSQGEMNTEAF
TRBV11-2	16	TRBJ1-6	ASSRRDRSSFSHSPLH
TRBV5-1	13	TRBJ2-5	ASSLLGSGKETQY
TRBV6-5	12	TRBJ2-2	ASRPVTGAGELF
TRBV10-1	15	TRBJ2-5	ASGKTSGRAGVETQY
TRBV19	13	TRBJ2-1	ASSIDLRLNNEQF
TRBV19	14	TRBJ2-3	ASRQQGAGGTDTQY
TRBV19	13	TRBJ2-4	ATEGGDRSRNIQY
TRBV27	10	TRBJ2-7	ASSAGGHEQY
TRBV6-1	15	TRBJ2-3	ASSEGSGSLGTDTQY
TRBV27	12	TRBJ2-1	ASSLGSGYNEQF
TRBV5-4	14	TRBJ1-2	ASSPQQTIRNYGYT
TRBV28	13	TRBJ2-5	ASSWGTSGRVTQY
TRBV7-8	13	TRBJ1-6	ASTPGGTANSPLH
TRBV27	12	TRBJ2-7	ASSTLGQGYEQY
TRBV9	11	TRBJ2-1	ASSVAESNEQF
TRBV10-3	11	TRBJ2-2	AINPGSTGELF
TRBV18	12	TRBJ2-5	ASSSPGAQETQY
TRBV5-6	15	TRBJ2-1	ASSFRGYRGGNNEQF
TRBV6-6	13	TRBJ2-1	ASSYASGSKNEQF